This TCR beta chain emerged from a study of identical twins. TCRdb reprocessed the 5' RACE reads with MiXCR, giving one entry per CDR3 protein. The data contain 200,000 to 250,000 distinct CDR3 sequences, about 7.3% of them singletons. The table lists this clonotype with a few counts. CDR1 and CDR2 (germline): SGHTA, FQGNSA. This CDR3 contains 14 residues. The V end was cut by 5 bases, the J end by 0 bases, with 11 bases between. These records were also assigned to another study, of yellow fever vaccine responses in identical twins.

The genes are TRBV7-2 and TRBJ2-7; no definite D call. What was sequenced was memory (CD45RO+) T cells sorted from blood. The receptor was derived from a woman younger than 35 in good health. CDR3 sequence reads: CASSGGGNSYEQYF. The CDR3 bases are TGTGCCAGCAGCGGCGGTGGAAACTCCTACGAGCAGTACTTC.